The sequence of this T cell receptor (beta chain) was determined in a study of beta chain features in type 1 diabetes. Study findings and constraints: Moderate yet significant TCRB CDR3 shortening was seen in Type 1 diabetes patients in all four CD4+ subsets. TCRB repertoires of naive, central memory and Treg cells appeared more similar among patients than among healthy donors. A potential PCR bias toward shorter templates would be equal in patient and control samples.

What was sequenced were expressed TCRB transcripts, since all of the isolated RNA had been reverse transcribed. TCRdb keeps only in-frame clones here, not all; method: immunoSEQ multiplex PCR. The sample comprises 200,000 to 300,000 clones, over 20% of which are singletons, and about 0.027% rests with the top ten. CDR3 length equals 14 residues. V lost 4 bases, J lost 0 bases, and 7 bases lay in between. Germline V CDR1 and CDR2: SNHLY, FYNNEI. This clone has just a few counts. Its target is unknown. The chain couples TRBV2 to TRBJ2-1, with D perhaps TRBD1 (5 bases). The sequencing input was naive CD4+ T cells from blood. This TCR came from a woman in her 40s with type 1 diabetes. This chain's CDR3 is CASSGQSSYNEQFF. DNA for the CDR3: TGTGCCAGCAGTGGACAGAGCTCCTACAATGAGCAGTTCTTC.